This T cell receptor beta chain was observed in a study of cytomegalovirus exposure and HLA in healthy donors. Across the study: Ancestry clustering placed around four fifths of roughly 400 genotyped donors in the Caucasian-associated cluster.

Trimming removed 4 bases from V and 4 bases from J; junction bases left unmatched: 13. This CDR3 spans 16 amino acids. Germline values: CDR1 SGHNT, CDR2 YYREEE (reference sequence). Note on this clone: As yet, its antigen is unknown.

The PCR ran on 60 Vbeta and 13 Jbeta primers. This table comes from immunoSEQ multiplex PCR, and its TCRdb copy is limited to in-frame clones, with some not included. The sample has tens of thousands of clones; 82% are singletons. General observations from the study: By HLA locus, TCR association rates varied in a later analysis, with DRB1 showing the most and HLA-C the fewest. Presence/absence analysis assumed near-uniform sequencing depth across donors. The study recorded 150 to 200 TCR beta chains that were cytomegalovirus-associated.

The receptor comes from a man aged 45-65 years in good health and CMV-seronegative. The sequenced sample consisted of PBMCs. The chain links TRBV5-4 to TRBJ2-7, with 8 bases that match TRBD2. The CDR3 is CASSAGGAGDPYEQYF. The CDR3 DNA reads as TGTGCCAGCAGCGCGGGGGGAGCGGGGGACCCGTACGAGCAGTACTTC.